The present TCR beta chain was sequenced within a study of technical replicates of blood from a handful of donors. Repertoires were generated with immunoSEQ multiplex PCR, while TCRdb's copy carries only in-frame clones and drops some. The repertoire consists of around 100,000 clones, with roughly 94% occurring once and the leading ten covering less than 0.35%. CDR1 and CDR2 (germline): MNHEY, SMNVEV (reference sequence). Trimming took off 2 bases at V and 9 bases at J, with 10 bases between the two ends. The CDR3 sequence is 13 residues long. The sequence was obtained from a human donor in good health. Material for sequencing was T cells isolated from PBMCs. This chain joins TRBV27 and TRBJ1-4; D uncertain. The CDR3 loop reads CASSLRDKQKLFF. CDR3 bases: TGTGCCAGCAGTTTACGAGACAAACAAAAACTGTTTTTT.